The T cell receptor beta chain described here comes from a study of T-cell reconstitution after alpha-beta-depleted transplantation in children. During its preparation, the TCRbeta library received unique molecular identifiers. TCRdb reprocessed the PCR reads via MiXCR and lists one record per CDR3 protein. The table includes about 300,000 distinct CDR3 sequences, about a tenth detected once. Trimming stripped 6 bases from V and 2 bases from J, with 16 bases between. The germline gives CDR1 SQVTM, CDR2 ANQGSEA. The length of the CDR3 is 14 residues. This material consisted of PBMCs, taken before TCRalphabeta/CD19-depleted stem cell transplant. This chain links TRBV29-1 with TRBJ1-2; TRBD1 is a possible D gene (5 bases). This sequence was found in a boy less than two years old with acute myeloid leukemia, due to receive a stem cell transplant. The CDR3 here is CSVKQVAQNYGYTF. The CDR3 bases are TGCAGCGTGAAACAGGTGGCCCAGAACTATGGCTACACCTTC.